A single sample is the source of the 19 T cell receptor beta chains below, sequenced in a study of blood T cell repertoires in COVID-19. Assay used: immunoSEQ multiplex PCR; TCRdb lists only in-frame clones, some missing. The profile shows 140,000 to 150,000 clones, about 83% of them singletons. The sequencing sample was made of peripheral blood. All receptors derive from a woman in her fifties or sixties with active or convalescent COVID-19.

The chain is built from TRBV4-2 and TRBJ2-7; 9 positions agree with TRBD2. V gave up 2 bases and J gave up 6 bases; unmatched junction bases: 11. The CDR3 consists of 16 residues. Germline V gene lookup returns CDR1 LGHNA and CDR2 YNFKEQ. The CDR3 DNA reads TGTGCCAGCAGCCAACAACTTAGCGGGAGTCTCGGCGAGCAGTACTTC. As protein: CASSQQLSGSLGEQYF.

The V and J genes are TRBV5-1 and TRBJ1-2; 7 nucleotides agree with TRBD1. Germline assignment: CDR1 SGHRS and CDR2 YFSETQ. The V and J ends lost 0 bases and 3 bases, in that order; junction bases with no gene match: 8. CDR3 length: 16 amino acids. The CDR3 protein is CASSLAGTVQDYGYTF. The CDR3 DNA reads as TGCGCCAGCAGCTTGGCAGGGACAGTTCAGGACTATGGCTACACCTTC.

The table lists this clone with a few counts. The gene calls are TRBV30 and TRBJ1-5; D not certain. This CDR3 has 13 residues. V was cut by 0 bases and J by 3 bases, with 6 bases left in between. Germline loops: CDR1 GTSNPN, CDR2 SVGIG (reference sequence). Here the CDR3 DNA reads TGTGCCTGGAGTGTTAATGTCAATCAGCCCCAGCATTTT. It codes for CAWSVNVNQPQHF. Full variable domain (remainder filled in from reference TRBV30 and TRBJ1-5): SQTIHQWPATLVQPVGSPLSLECTVEGTSNPNLYWYRQAAGRGLQLLFYSVGIGQISSEVPQNLSASRPQDRQFILSSKKLLLSDSGFYLCAWSVNVNQPQHFGDGTRLSIL.

The genes are TRBV12-2 and TRBJ2-7; TRBD2 was called by the table and not checked on the DNA. TRBV12-2 is a pseudogene locus. The length of the CDR3 is 14 residues. In DNA form, the CDR3 reads TGTGCAAGTCGCCCGGGCGGGCGGGGGTACGAGCAGTACTTC. Amino acid sequence: CASRPGGRGYEQYF.

This sequence joins TRBV28 and TRBJ2-7; D is perhaps TRBD1 (6 bases). The CDR3 spans 15 residues. Germline CDR1 is MDHEN and CDR2 is SYDVKM. V was pared by 3 bases and J by 6 bases, with 18 bases between. CDR3 DNA sequence: TGTGCCAGCAGTTTTGCAGGGGCCCTTTCTGGCGAGCAGTACTTC. Amino acid sequence: CASSFAGALSGEQYF.

The J gene is TRBJ2-7, the V gene TRBV3-1 (or the pseudogene TRBV3-2); D is unresolved. Germline CDR1 LGHDT, CDR2 YNNKEL (reference sequence). The CDR3 loop spans 13 amino acids. V was pared by 1 base and J by 6 bases, with 10 bases between. The CDR3 spells CASSQGGSGEQYF. The CDR3 DNA reads TGTGCCAGCAGCCAAGGCGGTTCGGGCGAGCAGTACTTC.

This chain's CDR3 is CSASDADSYHSYNSPLHF. The CDR3 DNA reads TGCAGTGCTAGTGATGCGGACTCCTACCACTCCTATAATTCACCCCTCCACTTT. This chain connects TRBV20-1 to TRBJ1-6; D not certain. V was cut by 3 bases and J by 0 bases, with 18 bases left in between. CDR1 is DFQATT, CDR2 SNEGSKA, per germline (reference sequence). The length of the CDR3 is 18 residues.

The rearrangement joins TRBV19 to TRBJ1-1; 7 bases align to TRBD1. The germline V gene has CDR1 LNHDA and CDR2 SQIVND (reference sequence). The CDR3 is 15 residues long. J was trimmed by 4 bases and V by 7 bases; bases with no gene match: 12. DNA for the CDR3: TGTGCCAGTATCCCAGGGGGGCGGTTTGGCACTGAAGCTTTCTTT. This codes for CASIPGGRFGTEAFF.

The CDR3 spells CASSRQGGSTEAFF. The CDR3 nucleotides are TGTGCCAGCAGTAGACAGGGGGGATCCACTGAAGCTTTCTTT. The chain couples TRBV27 to TRBJ1-1; 9 nucleotides line up with TRBD1. The CDR3 loop spans 14 amino acids. Germline V lookup: CDR1 MNHEY, CDR2 SMNVEV (reference sequence). Losses at the gene ends were 5 bases for V and 4 bases for J; bases not matched to a gene: 5.

J is TRBJ1-2 and V is TRBV4-3; a possible D gene is TRBD1 (6 bases). The CDR3 loop spans 16 amino acids. Between the trimmed V and J ends, which lost 0 bases and 7 bases, there was a span of 18 bases. Germline V gene sequence: CDR1 LGHNA, CDR2 YSLEER. The CDR3 region has the DNA TGCGCCAGCAGCCAAGATCTCCCAGGGGAGGGTTTTGGCTACACCTTC. Translation gives CASSQDLPGEGFGYTF.

V gene TRBV11-3 combines with J gene TRBJ2-3; D possibly corresponds to TRBD1 (5 bases). Trimming took 0 bases from V and 0 from J, leaving 7 bases between them. CDR1 and CDR2 from the germline V gene are SGHNT and YENEEA. This CDR3 spans 15 amino acids. Written as DNA, the CDR3 is TGTGCCAGCAGCTTAGATGGGGCAAGCACAGATACGCAGTATTTT. Its translation is CASSLDGASTDTQYF.

The J gene is TRBJ2-3, the V gene TRBV3-1 (or the pseudogene TRBV3-2); 8 bases are a match to TRBD2. Germline V gene lookup returns CDR1 LGHDT and CDR2 YNNKEL (reference sequence). The trim removed 2 bases at V and 6 bases at J, leaving 7 bases unmatched. This CDR3 is built from 15 residues. For the CDR3, the DNA is TGTGCCAGCAGCCAAAGGGGCACGGGAGGGGATACGCAGTATTTT. It translates to CASSQRGTGGDTQYF.

The chain links TRBV4-3 to TRBJ1-1; 7 bases are a match to TRBD1. The V gene's germline CDR1 is LGHNA and CDR2 YSLEER. V gave up 0 bases and J gave up 11 bases; unmatched junction bases: 12. The CDR3 totals 15 residues. The CDR3 nucleotides read TGCGCCAGCAGCCAAGATCGGGGGACAGCCATCTCCGCTTTCTTT. Protein: CASSQDRGTAISAFF.

This clone was seen more than once but under ten times. J is TRBJ2-7 and V is TRBV29-1, with a possible D match to TRBD2 (6 bases). This CDR3 is 15 amino acids long. The germline V gene encodes CDR1 SQVTM and CDR2 ANQGSEA. V was pared by 3 bases and J by 0 bases, with 15 bases between. The CDR3 here is CSVEEGTSGSYEQYF. The CDR3 bases are TGCAGCGTTGAGGAGGGGACTTCGGGCTCCTACGAGCAGTACTTC.

The chain is built from TRBV30 and TRBJ1-4, with TRBD1 matching 9 bases. There are 14 residues in the CDR3. Trimming cost V 2 bases and J 10 bases; bases outside gene matches: 8. Per the germline V gene, CDR1 is GTSNPN and CDR2 is SVGIG (reference sequence). Here the CDR3 reads CAWSIGTGTAKLFF. Here the CDR3 DNA reads TGTGCCTGGAGTATCGGGACAGGGACCGCAAAACTGTTTTTT. Filled out from reference TRBV30 and TRBJ1-4, the complete variable domain reads SQTIHQWPATLVQPVGSPLSLECTVEGTSNPNLYWYRQAAGRGLQLLFYSVGIGQISSEVPQNLSASRPQDRQFILSSKKLLLSDSGFYLCAWSIGTGTAKLFFGSGTQLSVL.

The CDR3 here is CAWSPGQTGNTIYF. CDR3 coding DNA: TGTGCCTGGAGTCCCGGACAGACTGGAAACACCATATATTTT. The V gene is TRBV30, the J gene TRBJ1-3, with a weak D call TRBD1 (6 bases). Germline CDR1 is GTSNPN and CDR2 is SVGIG (reference sequence). The CDR3 runs to 14 residues. V was shortened by 2 bases and J by 2 bases, with 10 bases between the two germline ends.

This sequence joins TRBV5-1 and TRBJ1-1; the match to TRBD1 covers 8 bases. Per germline, CDR1 SGHRS and CDR2 YFSETQ. CDR3 length: 14 residues. V was clipped by 5 bases and J by 0 bases; unmatched bases: 3. The CDR3 sequence is CASRPTGVNTEAFF. The CDR3 DNA is TGCGCCAGCAGACCGACAGGGGTGAACACTGAAGCTTTCTTT.

This sequence joins TRBV27 and TRBJ2-3; 12 bases are a match to TRBD2. The V segment lost 2 bases and the J segment 2 bases; nucleotides outside the gene matches: 5. The CDR3 length is 17 residues. Germline CDR1 reads MNHEY; CDR2 reads SMNVEV (reference sequence). The CDR3 DNA reads as TGTGCCAGCAGTTTACTACGACTAGCGGGGGCCACAGATACGCAGTATTTT. This gives the protein CASSLLRLAGATDTQYF.

The gene calls are TRBV30 and TRBJ1-5; TRBD1 agrees at 8 bases. The CDR3 has 16 amino acids. Germline loops: CDR1 GTSNPN, CDR2 SVGIG (reference sequence). Unmatched junction bases numbered 6, after V lost 0 bases and J lost 2 bases. The CDR3, as DNA: TGTGCCTGGAGTGTCCATGGACAGGGAGGCAATCAGCCCCAGCATTTT. This sequence encodes CAWSVHGQGGNQPQHF.